This T cell receptor beta chain was profiled in a study of cytomegalovirus exposure and HLA in healthy donors. All the people who gave samples were healthy bone marrow donors. Germline CDR1 and CDR2: SGHTA and FQGNSA. V lost 5 bases to trimming and J lost 2 bases; unmatched junction nucleotides: 6. The CDR3 is 16 residues long. Study-wide points: The study designated over 150 TCR beta chains cytomegalovirus-associated.

A word on this clone: Antigen: not known.

In the PCR, 60 Vbeta and 13 Jbeta primers were used. Only in-frame clones appear in the TCRdb table, and some are missing; sequencing was by immunoSEQ multiplex PCR. The table lists over 70,000 clones, 74% of them singletons. This clonotype was obtained from a man in his thirties or forties in good health and CMV-seropositive. Source material: PBMCs. The rearrangement joins TRBV7-2 to TRBJ2-2, with 9 bases that match TRBD2. As DNA, the CDR3 is TGTGCCAGCAGCCTACAAGCGGGAGGAAACACCGGGGAGCTGTTTTTT. Translation gives CASSLQAGGNTGELFF.